One and the same sample provided the 21 T cell receptor beta chains below, sequenced in a study of patients and donors after allogeneic stem cell transplantation. TCRdb recomputed calls from the RT-PCR reads with MiXCR, one row per CDR3 protein. The data contain about 960,000 distinct CDR3 sequences, roughly 18% of them singletons. Sample: blood, either unsorted or a sorted T cell fraction (not recorded which). The receptor set was obtained from a human donor who was either an allogeneic HSCT recipient or a stem cell or donor lymphocyte infusion donor (not recorded which). It is not recorded whose cells these are; they may come from a transplant donor.

V and J are TRBV10-2 and TRBJ2-3; D is ambiguous. V lost 7 bases and J lost 3, with 14 bases in between. The CDR3 is 14 amino acids. Germline lookup yields CDR1 WSHSY and CDR2 SAAADI. DNA for the CDR3: TGCGCCAGCAACTCCTTCCTAAGTACAGATACGCAGTATTTT. It encodes CASNSFLSTDTQYF.

Only a few counts were recorded for this clonotype. This chain links TRBV6-5 with TRBJ1-4; D gene unclear. Germline V lookup: CDR1 MNHEY, CDR2 SVGAGI. V was trimmed by 4 bases and J by 2 bases, leaving 8 bases between them. The CDR3 runs to 14 residues. CDR3 region: CASSLSKTNEKLFF. In DNA form, the CDR3 reads TGTGCCAGCAGTTTGAGTAAGACTAATGAAAAACTGTTTTTT.

The CDR3 loop is CASTNGRGNEQFF. CDR3 nucleotide sequence: TGTGCCAGCACTAATGGGCGAGGCAATGAGCAGTTCTTC. V and J are TRBV6-1 and TRBJ2-1, with D uncertain. V gave up 7 bases and J gave up 6 bases, with 13 bases separating them. The CDR3 consists of 13 residues. CDR1 is MNHNS and CDR2 is SASEGT in the germline V gene.

The rearrangement links TRBV19 to TRBJ2-2; no reliable D call. Germline V gene data show CDR1 as LNHDA and CDR2 as SQIVND (reference sequence). Trimming removed 4 bases from V and 8 bases from J, with 2 bases in between. The CDR3 length is 10 residues. The CDR3 bases are TGTGCCAGTAGTAAAGGGGAGCTGTTTTTT. Amino acid sequence: CASSKGELFF.

This clonotype was observed a few times. V gene TRBV20-1 combines with J gene TRBJ1-6, with 8 bases matching TRBD1. CDR3 length: 16 amino acids. V was clipped by 2 bases and J by 5 bases; unmatched bases: 8. Germline CDR1 is DFQATT and CDR2 is SNEGSKA (reference sequence). CDR3 DNA: TGCAGTGCTAGACCCATGGACAGGGCGGATAATTCACCCCTCCACTTT. Amino acid sequence: CSARPMDRADNSPLHF.

V is TRBV30 and J is TRBJ1-1; D unresolved. With 0 bases removed from V and 6 bases from J, the gap between germline ends came to 11 bases. Germline V lookup: CDR1 GTSNPN, CDR2 SVGIG (reference sequence). The CDR3 has 13 residues. The CDR3 DNA reads as TGTGCCTGGAGTGTACGACGGGGAGCTGAAGCTTTCTTT. Protein: CAWSVRRGAEAFF.

This clonotype has more than one count but fewer than ten. The chain employs TRBV4-3 and TRBJ1-6, with TRBD1 matching over 9 bases. The CDR3 extends over 16 amino acids. The V gene's germline CDR1 is LGHNA and CDR2 YSLEER. Trimming at V came to 3 bases and at J to 9 bases, leaving 9 bases not matched to a gene. This chain's CDR3 is CASSQDGDRDGSPLHF. In DNA, the CDR3 is TGCGCCAGCAGCCAGGACGGGGACAGGGACGGTTCACCCCTCCACTTT.

The chain employs TRBV29-1 and TRBJ2-1, with TRBD2 identical over 8 bases. Per germline, CDR1 SQVTM and CDR2 ANQGSEA. V was pared by 4 bases and J by 3 bases, with 5 bases of the junction left unmatched. The CDR3 spans 14 residues. DNA of the CDR3: TGCAGCGTTGTTAGGACTAGCAACTACAATGAGCAGTTCTTC. This sequence encodes CSVVRTSNYNEQFF.

This chain links TRBV9 with TRBJ2-1, with TRBD2 as a possible D gene (6 bases). The CDR3 length is 15 residues. The V end was cut by 4 bases, the J end by 6 bases, with 17 bases between. Germline V gene sequence: CDR1 SGDLS, CDR2 YYNGEE. CDR3: CASSPGTSSVNEQFF. CDR3 nucleotide sequence: TGTGCCAGCAGCCCTGGGACTTCCTCTGTCAATGAGCAGTTCTTC. Full variable domain (rest looked up from reference TRBV9 and TRBJ2-1): DSGVTQTPKHLITATGQRVTLRCSPRSGDLSVYWYQQSLDQGLQFLIQYYNGEERAKGNILERFSAQQFPDLHSELNLSSLELGDSALYFCASSPGTSSVNEQFFGPGTRLTVL.

This clonotype was observed a handful of times. This chain uses TRBV6-2 or TRBV6-3 with TRBJ2-1; a weak D match, TRBD2 (6 bases). The germline gives CDR1 MNHEY, CDR2 SVGEGT. The CDR3 consists of 15 residues. V dropped 6 bases and J dropped 5 bases, with 17 bases sitting between them. This CDR3 is CASSRGLSTHNEQFF. CDR3 DNA: TGTGCCAGCAGCCGCGGACTAAGTACCCACAATGAGCAGTTCTTC.

The chain combines TRBV5-5 with TRBJ2-3; D gene uncertain. CDR3 length: 17 amino acids. V dropped 0 bases and J dropped 0 bases, with 14 bases sitting between them. Germline V gene data show CDR1 as SGHKS and CDR2 as YYEKEE (reference sequence). The CDR3 spells CASSLAYDLSSTDTQYF. Written as DNA, the CDR3 is TGTGCCAGCAGCTTGGCCTACGACTTGTCTAGCACAGATACGCAGTATTTT.

CDR3 loop: CASRRGQAVQETQYF. The DNA for the CDR3 is TGCGCCAGCAGACGGGGCCAGGCGGTCCAAGAGACCCAGTACTTC. This chain uses TRBV4-3 with TRBJ2-5; D may match TRBD1 or TRBD2 (5 bases each). The V end lost 6 bases, the J end lost 1 base, and 15 bases lay between the germline ends. The V gene's germline CDR1 is LGHNA and CDR2 YSLEER. The CDR3 extends over 15 amino acids.

The table lists this clonotype with many counts. The V gene is TRBV24-1, the J gene TRBJ2-1; 7 nucleotides line up with TRBD2. In germline, CDR1 is KGHDR, CDR2 SFDVKD. The CDR3 totals 15 residues. The V segment lost 2 bases and the J segment 10 bases; nucleotides outside the gene matches: 10. The CDR3 DNA is TGTGCCACCAGTGATTACGGACCGCTGCGGGGGGAGCAGTTCTTC. It specifies CATSDYGPLRGEQFF.

In nucleotides, the CDR3 is TGTGCCAGCAGCCAGAAGACAGGGGCGAACACCGGGGAGCTGTTTTTT. This encodes CASSQKTGANTGELFF. This chain links TRBV9 with TRBJ2-2; 8 nucleotides match TRBD1. The V and J ends lost 4 bases and 0 bases, in that order; junction bases with no gene match: 5. The CDR3 extends over 16 amino acids. CDR1 is SGDLS and CDR2 is YYNGEE in the germline V gene.

This clonotype has only a few counts. The chain recombines TRBV7-8 with TRBJ2-7, with TRBD1 as a possible D gene (6 bases). This CDR3 is built from 15 residues. Germline lookup yields CDR1 SGHVS and CDR2 FQNEAQ. Trimming removed 5 bases from V and 2 bases from J, with 16 bases in between. The CDR3 nucleotides read TGTGCCAGCAGCCCACAGGGTCTGGATCCCTACGAGCAGTACTTC. Amino acids: CASSPQGLDPYEQYF.

The rearrangement joins TRBV24-1 to TRBJ1-1; possible D gene TRBD1, 6 bases. The CDR3 runs 17 residues. Trimming took 3 bases from V and 5 from J, leaving 21 bases between them. Germline lookup yields CDR1 KGHDR and CDR2 SFDVKD. As DNA, the CDR3 is TGTGCCACCAGTGATCTCACAGGGTCCGCCTCGGGGACTGAAGCTTTCTTT. This sequence encodes CATSDLTGSASGTEAFF.

V is TRBV5-6 and J is TRBJ2-2, with 7 bases aligning to TRBD2. Per the germline V gene, CDR1 is SGHDT and CDR2 is YYEEEE. The CDR3 loop spans 16 amino acids. Trimming took 5 bases from V and 1 from J; bases not matched to a gene: 8. CDR3 loop: CASRHRLAVNTGELFF. CDR3 DNA: TGTGCCAGCAGGCACCGGCTAGCGGTGAACACCGGGGAGCTGTTTTTT.

This clonotype was detected a few times. The chain links TRBV7-2 to TRBJ1-1; possible D gene TRBD1, 5 bases. V shed 1 base and J shed 7 bases, with 13 bases lying between them. CDR3 length equals 14 residues. The germline CDR1 and CDR2 sequences are SGHTA and FQGNSA. The CDR3 is CASSLGTGEREAFF. The DNA of the CDR3 is TGTGCCAGCAGCTTAGGAACAGGTGAACGTGAAGCTTTCTTT.

The chain links TRBV19 to TRBJ2-1; 10 nucleotides align to TRBD1. The germline CDR1 and CDR2 sequences are LNHDA and SQIVND (reference sequence). J gave up 8 bases and V 10 bases, and 8 bases lay outside the gene matches. The CDR3 runs to 13 residues. CDR3 in DNA: TGTGCCACCCGACAGGGGGCATTGGATGAGCAGTTCTTC. It codes for CATRQGALDEQFF.

The CDR3 reads CASSQTSGRSGPDTQYF. The CDR3 DNA sequence: TGTGCCAGCAGCCAGACTAGCGGGAGGTCCGGCCCAGATACGCAGTATTTT. The J gene is TRBJ2-3, the V gene TRBV3-1; 13 nucleotides match TRBD2. The germline CDR1 and CDR2 sequences are LGHDT and YNNKEL (reference sequence). This CDR3 is 17 amino acids long. The V gene end was trimmed by 3 bases and the J gene end by 4 bases; junction bases not matched to a gene: 7.

This clonotype was counted between two and nine times. The genes are TRBV7-6 and TRBJ1-1; 7 nucleotides agree with TRBD1. The CDR3 has 15 amino acids. Trimming took 3 bases from V and 1 from J; bases not matched to a gene: 5. Germline lookup yields CDR1 SGHVS and CDR2 FNYEAQ. CDR3 nucleotides: TGTGCCAGCAGCTTGACAGAGGGGGCGAACACTGAAGCTTTCTTT. It codes for CASSLTEGANTEAFF.